These T cell receptor beta chains were read from a single sample in a study of beta chain features in type 1 diabetes. TCRdb keeps only in-frame clones here, not all; method: immunoSEQ multiplex PCR. The sample consists of around 160,000 clones, under 60% of them appearing once. Sample: Tregs from blood. The receptors were gathered from a man in his late teens or twenties in good health. The CDR3 runs from the conserved cysteine through the conserved F or W. The D gene is left open where the match is weak. Size is stated for part of the rows, as once, few or many counts, or as a class when the clone is expanded.

CDR3: CASSPGTGPGQPQHF
DNA: TGTGCCAGTAGTCCGGGGACAGGGCCAGGTCAGCCCCAGCATTTT
J: TRBJ1-5
V: TRBV19
D: TRBD1
size: few

CDR3: CASSSPPSSGRTDTQYF
DNA: TGTGCCAGCAGTTCCCCCCCTAGTAGCGGGAGAACAGATACGCAGTATTTT
J: TRBJ2-3
V: TRBV28
D: TRBD2
size: .

CDR3: CASSLRGSNQPQHF
DNA: TGTGCCAGCAGCTTGAGGGGGTCCAATCAGCCCCAGCATTTT
J: TRBJ1-5
V: TRBV5-5
D: .
size: .

CDR3: CASSFRRRFYGYTF
DNA: TGTGCCAGCAGTTTTAGGAGACGATTCTATGGCTACACCTTC
J: TRBJ1-2
V: TRBV28
D: .
size: once

CDR3: CATSREGRGASSYNEQFF
DNA: TGTGCCACCAGCAGAGAGGGGCGGGGGGCCAGCTCCTACAATGAGCAGTTCTTC
J: TRBJ2-1
V: TRBV15
D: TRBD2
size: .

CDR3: CASSPPRGARGDTQYF
DNA: TGTGCCAGCAGCCCCCCCCGGGGGGCGCGAGGAGATACGCAGTATTTT
J: TRBJ2-3
V: TRBV9
D: .
size: .

CDR3: CASSVASTGGPAYNEQFF
DNA: TGTGCCAGCAGCGTAGCTTCGACGGGGGGGCCGGCCTACAATGAGCAGTTCTTC
J: TRBJ2-1
V: TRBV9
D: TRBD2
size: few

CDR3: CASRKAGAFSYEQYF
DNA: TGTGCCAGCAGGAAAGCGGGAGCTTTTTCCTACGAGCAGTACTTC
J: TRBJ2-7
V: TRBV28
D: TRBD2
size: .

CDR3: CASSLAGDNSPLHF
DNA: TGTGCCAGCAGCTTAGCAGGGGATAATTCACCCCTCCACTTT
J: TRBJ1-6
V: TRBV7-2
D: .
size: few

CDR3: CASSQGRSSPLHF
DNA: TGTGCCAGCAGCCAAGGCAGGTCCTCACCCCTCCACTTT
J: TRBJ1-6
V: TRBV14
D: .
size: .

CDR3: CAWSKLGRGNRTEAFF
DNA: TGTGCCTGGAGTAAGTTGGGCAGGGGGAATCGCACTGAAGCTTTCTTT
J: TRBJ1-1
V: TRBV30
D: TRBD1
size: .

CDR3: CASSLALLPLSYNEQFF
DNA: TGTGCCAGCAGCTTGGCCCTTCTACCTCTTTCATACAATGAGCAGTTCTTC
J: TRBJ2-1
V: TRBV5-4
D: .
size: .

CDR3: CASSLDGRISDTQYF
DNA: TGCGCCAGCAGCTTGGACGGGAGGATCTCAGATACGCAGTATTTT
J: TRBJ2-3
V: TRBV5-1
D: TRBD2
size: .

CDR3: CASSPAGLGGYTF
DNA: TGTGCCAGCAGCCCCGCAGGGCTGGGCGGCTACACCTTC
J: TRBJ1-2
V: TRBV5-4
D: .
size: .